This is a list of T cell receptor beta chains from one sample in a study of cytomegalovirus exposure and HLA in healthy donors. Repertoires were generated with immunoSEQ multiplex PCR, while TCRdb's copy carries only in-frame clones and drops some. Among roughly 71,000 clones listed, around 70% were seen once. The sample taken for sequencing was PBMCs. Source of these receptors: a man aged 40-55 years in good health and CMV-seropositive. Each CDR3 is given with its conserved first and last residue. A D gene is named only where the DNA matches it firmly. Part of the rows lack a size; the others show once, few, many or a class for expanded clones.

V gene	D gene	clone size	J gene	CDR3 DNA	CDR3 protein
TRBV7-8	TRBD1	-	TRBJ2-1	TGTGCCAGCAGCATCCGGGACAGAAACAACAATGAGCAGTTCTTC	CASSIRDRNNNEQFF
TRBV6-5	-	once	TRBJ2-4	TGTGCCAGCAGTTACCTTAGCATTCAGTACTTC	CASSYLSIQYF
TRBV7-9	-	-	TRBJ2-1	TGTGCCAGCAGCTTAGGCGACAGTTGGCCCTACAATGAGCAGTTCTTC	CASSLGDSWPYNEQFF
TRBV29-1	TRBD1	-	TRBJ1-4	TGCAGCTCAGGACAGGGTCAGTGCGCAACTAATGAAAAACTGTTTTTT	CSSGQGQCATNEKLFF
TRBV5-1	TRBD2	-	TRBJ2-3	TGCGCCAGCAGGCCGCTAGCGGGGGGCTTAACCAGCACAGATACGCAGTATTTT	CASRPLAGGLTSTDTQYF
TRBV7-9	-	once	TRBJ2-5	TGTGCCAGCAGCTTGACTAAAGAGACCCAGTACTTC	CASSLTKETQYF
TRBV5-4	-	-	TRBJ2-7	TGTGCCAGTCCTTGCTCCTACGAGCAGTACTTC	CASPCSYEQYF
TRBV30	TRBD1	-	TRBJ2-5	TGTGCCTGGGGGGACAGGGGTGGAGGAGAGACCCAGTACTTC	CAWGDRGGGETQYF
TRBV5-1	-	few	TRBJ1-1	TGCGCCAGCAGCTTAAAACCGCAGAGGGAAGCTTTCTTT	CASSLKPQREAFF
TRBV28	TRBD2	-	TRBJ2-1	TGTGCCAGCAGTTTATCTTGGGGACTAGGGAGTTTCAATGAGCAGTTCTTC	CASSLSWGLGSFNEQFF